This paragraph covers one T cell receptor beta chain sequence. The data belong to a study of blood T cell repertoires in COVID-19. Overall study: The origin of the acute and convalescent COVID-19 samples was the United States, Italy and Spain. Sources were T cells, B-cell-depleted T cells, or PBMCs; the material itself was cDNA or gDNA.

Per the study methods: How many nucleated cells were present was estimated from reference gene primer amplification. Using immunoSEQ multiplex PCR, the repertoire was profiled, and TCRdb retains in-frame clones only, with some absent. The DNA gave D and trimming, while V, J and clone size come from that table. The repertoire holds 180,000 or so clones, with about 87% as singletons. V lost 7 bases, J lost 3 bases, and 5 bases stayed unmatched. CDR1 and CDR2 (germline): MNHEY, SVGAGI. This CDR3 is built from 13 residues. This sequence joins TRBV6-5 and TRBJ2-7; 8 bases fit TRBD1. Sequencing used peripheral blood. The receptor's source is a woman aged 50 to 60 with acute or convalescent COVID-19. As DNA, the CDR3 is TGTGCCAGCACCGCGGGACAGGACTACGAGCAGTACTTC. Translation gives CASTAGQDYEQYF.